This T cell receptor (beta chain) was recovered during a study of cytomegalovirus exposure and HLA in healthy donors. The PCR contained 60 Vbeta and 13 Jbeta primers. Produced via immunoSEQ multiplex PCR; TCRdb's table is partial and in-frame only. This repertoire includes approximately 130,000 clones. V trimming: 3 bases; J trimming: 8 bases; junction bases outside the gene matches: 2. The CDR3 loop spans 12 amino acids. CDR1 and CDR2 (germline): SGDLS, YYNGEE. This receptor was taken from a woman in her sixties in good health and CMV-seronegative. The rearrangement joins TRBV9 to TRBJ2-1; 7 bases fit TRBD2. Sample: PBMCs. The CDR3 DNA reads TGTGCCAGCAGCGCTAGCGGCCATGAGCAGTTCTTC. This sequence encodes CASSASGHEQFF.